These 5 T cell receptor beta chains were all obtained from the same sample, sequenced in a study of human T cells and chemical hapten exposure. The time point here: patch test 1, 2 weeks after DPC sensitization. Treatment specified: therapeutic diphenylcyclopropenone sensitization with weekly scalp DPC. Unfractionated whole blood yielded total RNA. TCRdb recomputed calls from the RACE reads with MiXCR, one row per CDR3 protein. The table includes 42,000 or so distinct CDR3 sequences, approximately 3.6% detected once. This specimen was whole blood, taken in connection with sensitization to the hapten diphenylcyclopropenone (DPC). The source of these receptors is a man aged 45-60 years with alopecia areata. Some clones in this sample may be carry-over from other donors' samples.

This clonotype was seen ten or more times. The chain carries TRBV20-1 and TRBJ1-2; D perhaps matches TRBD1 (6 bases). The CDR3 sequence is 17 residues long. Trimming removed 0 bases from V and 6 bases from J, with 23 bases in between. The germline CDR1 and CDR2 sequences are DFQATT and SNEGSKA (reference sequence). As DNA, the CDR3 is TGCAGTGCTAGAGAGGCCCAGGGGAGGGACGGACGTAATGGCTACACCTTC. Protein sequence: CSAREAQGRDGRNGYTF.

In this sample, this clonotype turned up a few times. The V call is TRBV28, the J call TRBJ1-1; 7 bases are shared with TRBD1. After removal of 2 bases from V and 1 base from J, the junction contained 7 bases not matched to a gene. Germline CDR1 and CDR2: MDHEN and SYDVKM. This CDR3 comprises 16 residues. The CDR3 loop reads CASSLPTGAPNTEAFF. The CDR3 nucleotides are TGTGCCAGCAGTTTACCAACAGGGGCTCCGAACACTGAAGCTTTCTTT. Looking up the rest from reference TRBV28 and TRBJ1-1 gives the full variable domain: DVKVTQSSRYLVKRTGEKVFLECVQDMDHENMFWYRQDPGLGLRLIYFSYDVKMKEKGDIPEGYSVSREKKERFSLILESASTNQTSMYLCASSLPTGAPNTEAFFGQGTRLTVV.

There are many counts of this clonotype. The limits of the CDR3 on the DNA are not certain, so only TCRdb's listed CDR3 is given. The chain is built from TRBV12-2 and TRBJ2-3; the table's D gene call, TRBD1, was not cross checked with the DNA. TRBV12-2 is a pseudogene segment. The CDR3 numbers 19 amino acids, ends counted. CDR3 amino acids: CASRLAVGQGAAHRDTQYF.

This clonotype has at least ten counts. The chain combines TRBV20-1 with TRBJ1-5; D may be TRBD1 (5 bases). The V and J ends lost 5 bases and 0 bases respectively, with 14 bases between them. CDR1 and CDR2 (germline): DFQATT, SNEGSKA (reference sequence). CDR3 size: 15 residues. The CDR3 reads CSAPTGDYSNQPQHF. The CDR3 DNA is TGCAGTGCTCCCACGGGGGATTATAGCAATCAGCCCCAGCATTTT.

With respect to this clonotype: It may be a read error: a sequence one base away is much more abundant. The genes are TRBV11-3 and TRBJ1-6; D is undetermined. This CDR3 has 14 amino acids. From germline, CDR1 is SGHNT and CDR2 YENEEA. The DNA for the CDR3 is TGTGTCAGCAGCTTAGGACGCCCCAATTCACCCCTCCACTTT. Protein sequence: CVSSLGRPNSPLHF.